A single TCR beta chain is shown here with its context. The antigen is not known. Unique molecular identifiers were built into the TCRbeta library. TCRdb processed the PCR reads anew with MiXCR; each CDR3 protein has one entry. In the table there are about 250,000 distinct CDR3 sequences, about 24% of which are singletons. The entry originates in a study of T-cell reconstitution after alpha-beta-depleted transplantation in children. The CDR3 has 13 amino acids. Germline CDR1 reads SQVTM; CDR2 reads ANQGSEA. The junction had 7 bases not matched to a gene; V was cut back by 6 bases and J by 4 bases. Study-wide results and limits: Several patients had high TCRbeta diversity at day 60; it came from surviving recipient T cells and thymic progenitors. At the one-year point after transplant, T-cell counts and TCRbeta diversity were found to come mostly from T cells that had been newly produced. Approximately two months post-transplant, alpha-beta T cells reportedly originated from several hundred expanded graft clones.

Material: PBMCs, mostly from graft donor cells, obtained 360 days after TCRalphabeta/CD19-depleted stem cell transplant. The chain carries TRBV29-1 and TRBJ2-5; TRBD2 matches at 8 bases. The receptor comes from a female patient between 2 and 15 years old who had a stem cell transplant for congenital amegakaryocytic thrombocytopenia, so the T cells may come from the graft donor. The CDR3 reads CSVLNLAGETQYF. The CDR3, as DNA: TGCAGCGTCCTAAACCTAGCGGGAGAGACCCAGTACTTC.